This entry features one TCR beta chain sequence. Germline CDR1 is MNHEY and CDR2 is SMNVEV (reference sequence). V lost 5 bases, J lost 4 bases, and 9 bases stayed unmatched. The CDR3 has 16 amino acids. TCRdb's copy holds only in-frame clones and misses some; the assay was immunoSEQ multiplex PCR. The repertoire holds 70,000 to 95,000 clones, with 84% as singletons. The data originate from a study of neoadjuvant anti-PD-1 for oral cavity cancer. Analysis of PBMCs was direct, with no culture step. The chain couples TRBV27 to TRBJ2-7; 12 bases match TRBD2. The material was PBMCs, obtained before nivolumab (anti-PD-1) treatment. The clonotype comes from a person aged 40 to 85 with oral cavity squamous cell carcinoma. CDR3 nucleotide sequence: TGTGCCAGCAGTCAGAGAACTAGCGGGAGGCAGTACGAGCAGTACTTC. Protein: CASSQRTSGRQYEQYF.